The source of this T cell receptor (beta chain) is a study of technical replicates of blood from a few donors. TCRdb keeps only in-frame clones here, not all; method: immunoSEQ multiplex PCR. The sample holds roughly 70,000 clones; about 91% are singletons and the top ten take about 0.38%. Looked up from germline, CDR1 is SGHRS and CDR2 is YFSETQ. V lost 5 bases and J lost 2; bases outside the gene matches: 7. This CDR3 spans 15 amino acids. The genes are TRBV5-1 and TRBJ2-3, with 8 bases that match TRBD1. The sequence derives from a human donor in good health. Source material: T cells isolated from PBMCs. CDR3 region: CASRETGAITDTQYF. CDR3 nucleotides: TGCGCCAGCAGGGAGACAGGGGCTATCACAGATACGCAGTATTTT.